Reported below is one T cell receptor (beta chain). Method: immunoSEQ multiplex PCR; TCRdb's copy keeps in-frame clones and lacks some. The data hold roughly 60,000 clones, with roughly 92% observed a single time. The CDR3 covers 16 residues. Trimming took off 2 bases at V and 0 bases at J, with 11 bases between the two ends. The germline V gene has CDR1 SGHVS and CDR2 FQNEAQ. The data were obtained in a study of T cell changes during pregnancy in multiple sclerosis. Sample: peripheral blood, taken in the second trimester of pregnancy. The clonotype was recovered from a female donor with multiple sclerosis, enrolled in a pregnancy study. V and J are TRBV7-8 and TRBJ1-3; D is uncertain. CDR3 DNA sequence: TGTGCCAGCAGCTTATTTGTCGCGAGCTCTGGAAACACCATATATTTT. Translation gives CASSLFVASSGNTIYF.